This T cell receptor beta chain is from a study of cytomegalovirus exposure and HLA in healthy donors. General study results and limits: Investigators reported over 150 TCR beta chains as tied to cytomegalovirus. The majority of TCR sequences were rare, yet some public TCRs appeared in many donors. In vitro, three CMV-associated chains proved specific for CMV antigens.

The data were produced by immunoSEQ multiplex PCR, yet TCRdb's version contains in-frame clones alone and is incomplete. The sample has about 360,000 clones, more than 80% seen once. In this sample, this clone turned up a few times. What it binds is unknown. Germline V gene sequence: CDR1 SGHAT, CDR2 FQNNGV. The CDR3 runs to 18 residues. Deletions cut 1 base from V and 2 bases from J, with 19 bases between. What was sequenced was PBMCs. The receptor was derived from a woman aged 18-30 years in good health and CMV-seronegative. The rearrangement links TRBV11-2 to TRBJ2-3; D might be TRBD2 (6 bases). This chain's CDR3 is CASSLGDSGETSTDTQYF. The CDR3 DNA is TGTGCCAGCAGCTTAGGGGATTCGGGGGAAACGTCCACAGATACGCAGTATTTT. Full variable domain (remainder filled in from reference TRBV11-2 and TRBJ2-3): EAGVAQSPRYKIIEKRQSVAFWCNPISGHATLYWYQQILGQGPKLLIQFQNNGVVDDSQLPKDRFSAERLKGVDSTLKIQPAKLEDSAVYLCASSLGDSGETSTDTQYFGPGTRLTVL.